A selection of T cell receptor beta chains follows, all from one sample in a study of cytomegalovirus exposure and HLA in healthy donors. Method: immunoSEQ multiplex PCR; TCRdb's copy keeps in-frame clones and lacks some. Here the sample table reports about 53,000 clones. Sequencing input: PBMCs. Receptors were obtained from a man younger than 35 in good health and CMV-seropositive. Both conserved end residues are part of each CDR3. A D gene is named only where the DNA matches it firmly.

d_call	v_call	j_call	cdr3_aa	cdr3_nt
TRBD2	TRBV20-1	TRBJ2-7	CSGTSGYEQYF	TGCAGTGGGACTAGCGGGTACGAACAGTACTTC
.	TRBV10-1	TRBJ2-3	CASQHRTDTDTQYF	TGCGCCAGCCAACATCGGACAGACACAGATACGCAGTATTTT
TRBD1	TRBV5-8	TRBJ1-2	CASSERDSINYGYTF	TGTGCCAGCAGCGAAAGGGACAGCATTAACTATGGCTACACCTTC
TRBD1	TRBV14	TRBJ2-2	CASSQRQGNTGELFF	TGTGCCAGCAGCCAACGACAGGGAAACACCGGGGAGCTGTTTTTT
.	TRBV19	TRBJ1-5	CASSPGGGANQPQHF	TGTGCCAGTAGCCCGGGGGGAGGGGCCAATCAGCCCCAGCATTTT
.	TRBV30	TRBJ2-7	CAWSPDSSYEQYF	TGTGCCTGGAGTCCCGACAGCTCCTACGAGCAGTACTTC
.	TRBV7-6	TRBJ1-2	CASSLLGLHGYTF	TGTGCCAGCAGCTTATTGGGGCTCCATGGCTACACCTTC
TRBD1	TRBV7-9	TRBJ2-7	CASSSSYRGLSFEQYF	TGTGCCAGCAGCTCCTCCTACAGGGGGCTTTCTTTCGAGCAGTACTTC
.	TRBV30	TRBJ1-3	CAWRTNAMNTIYF	TGTGCCTGGAGGACAAACGCAATGAACACCATATATTTT
TRBD2	TRBV9	TRBJ2-1	CASSVEGSGSGNEQFF	TGTGCCAGCAGCGTAGAGGGTAGCGGGAGCGGGAATGAGCAGTTCTTC
.	TRBV9	TRBJ1-3	CASSVGEGLWTAGNTIYF	TGTGCCAGCAGCGTAGGTGAGGGATTATGGACGGCCGGAAACACCATATATTTT
.	TRBV2	TRBJ1-5	CASSEPGNSNQPQHF	TGTGCCAGCAGTGAACCGGGAAATAGCAATCAGCCCCAGCATTTT
.	TRBV19	TRBJ1-1	CASRRAGNTEAFF	TGTGCCAGTAGGCGGGCTGGGAACACTGAAGCTTTCTTT
TRBD1	TRBV30	TRBJ1-2	CAWSLTGANYGYTF	TGTGCCTGGAGTTTGACAGGGGCTAACTATGGCTACACCTTC
.	TRBV7-9	TRBJ2-5	CASSPTGLYQETQYF	TGTGCCAGCAGCCCGACGGGTTTGTACCAAGAGACCCAGTACTTC
.	TRBV27	TRBJ2-3	CASKPRQISDTQYF	TGTGCCAGCAAACCGAGACAGATTTCAGATACGCAGTATTTT
.	TRBV29-1	TRBJ2-7	CSVGEESYEQYF	TGCAGCGTTGGGGAGGAGTCCTACGAGCAGTACTTC
.	TRBV21-1	TRBJ2-1	CASSMRSEESSYNEQFF	TGTGCCAGCAGCATGCGGAGCGAGGAGAGCTCCTACAATGAGCAGTTCTTC
TRBD1	TRBV30	TRBJ1-1	CAWKKGAMNTEAFF	TGTGCCTGGAAGAAGGGGGCCATGAACACTGAAGCTTTCTTT
TRBD2	TRBV6-4	TRBJ2-3	CASSDGLADSTDTQYF	TGTGCCAGCAGTGACGGTCTAGCGGACAGCACAGATACGCAGTATTTT
TRBD1	TRBV28	TRBJ1-1	CASSYTGETEAFF	TGTGCCAGCAGTTATACAGGGGAAACTGAAGCTTTCTTT
.	TRBV25-1	TRBJ2-3	CASSELGTSTDTQYF	TGTGCCAGCAGTGAATTAGGGACTAGCACAGATACGCAGTATTTT